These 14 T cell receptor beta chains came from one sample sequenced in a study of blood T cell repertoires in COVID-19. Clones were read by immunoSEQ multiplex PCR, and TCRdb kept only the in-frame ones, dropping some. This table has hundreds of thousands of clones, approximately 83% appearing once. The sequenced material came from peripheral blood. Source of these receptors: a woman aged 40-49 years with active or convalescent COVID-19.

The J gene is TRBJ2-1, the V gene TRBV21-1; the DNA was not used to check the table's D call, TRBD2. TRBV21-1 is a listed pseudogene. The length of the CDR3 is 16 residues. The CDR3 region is CASSKEGAETYNEQFF. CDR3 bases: TGTGCCAGCAGCAAAGAGGGAGCAGAAACCTACAATGAGCAGTTCTTC.

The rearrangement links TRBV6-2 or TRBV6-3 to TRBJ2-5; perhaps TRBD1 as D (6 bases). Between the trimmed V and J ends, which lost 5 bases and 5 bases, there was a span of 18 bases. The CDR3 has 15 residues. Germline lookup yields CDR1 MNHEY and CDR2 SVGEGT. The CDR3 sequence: CASSNENRDTETQYF. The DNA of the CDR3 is TGTGCCAGCAGTAACGAAAACAGGGATACTGAGACCCAGTACTTC.

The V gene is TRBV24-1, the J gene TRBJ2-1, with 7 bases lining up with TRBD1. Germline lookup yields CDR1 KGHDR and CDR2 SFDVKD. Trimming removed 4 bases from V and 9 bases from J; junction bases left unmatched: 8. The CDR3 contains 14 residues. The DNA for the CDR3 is TGTGCCACCAGTGACCCGACAGGGTTAGGTGAGCAGTTCTTC. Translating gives CATSDPTGLGEQFF.

CDR3 amino acids: CASSLDRDNSPLHF. The CDR3 nucleotides read TGTGCCAGCAGCTTGGACAGGGACAATTCACCCCTCCACTTT. The V call is TRBV11-3, the J call TRBJ1-6; TRBD1 matches at 8 bases. CDR1 is SGHNT, CDR2 YENEEA, per germline. The CDR3 runs to 14 residues. V lost 3 bases to trimming and J lost 7 bases; unmatched junction nucleotides: 2.

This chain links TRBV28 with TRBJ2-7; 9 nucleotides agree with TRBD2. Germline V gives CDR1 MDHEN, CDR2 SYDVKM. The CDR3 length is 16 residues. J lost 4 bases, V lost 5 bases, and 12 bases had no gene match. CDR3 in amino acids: CASSGVAGVDRYEQYF. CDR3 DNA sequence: TGTGCCAGCAGTGGGGTAGCGGGGGTTGATCGATACGAGCAGTACTTC.

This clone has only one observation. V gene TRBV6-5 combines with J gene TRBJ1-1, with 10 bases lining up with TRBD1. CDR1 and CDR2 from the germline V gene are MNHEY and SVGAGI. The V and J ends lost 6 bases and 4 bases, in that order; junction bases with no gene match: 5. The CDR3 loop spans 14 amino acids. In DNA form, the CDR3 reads TGTGCCAGCAGAGCCGACAGGGGGCCCACTGAAGCTTTCTTT. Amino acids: CASRADRGPTEAFF.

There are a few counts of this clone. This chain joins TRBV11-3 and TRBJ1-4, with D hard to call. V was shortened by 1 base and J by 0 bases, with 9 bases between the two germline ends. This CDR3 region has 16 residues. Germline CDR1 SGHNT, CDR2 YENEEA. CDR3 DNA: TGTGCCAGCAGCTTAGGAGGACTTACAACTAATGAAAAACTGTTTTTT. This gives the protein CASSLGGLTTNEKLFF.

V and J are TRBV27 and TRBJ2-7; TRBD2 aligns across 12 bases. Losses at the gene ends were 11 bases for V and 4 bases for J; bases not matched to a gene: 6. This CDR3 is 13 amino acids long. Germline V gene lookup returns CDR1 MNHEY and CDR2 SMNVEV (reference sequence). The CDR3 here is CAARLAGVYEQYF. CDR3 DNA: TGTGCCGCCAGACTAGCGGGAGTGTACGAGCAGTACTTC.

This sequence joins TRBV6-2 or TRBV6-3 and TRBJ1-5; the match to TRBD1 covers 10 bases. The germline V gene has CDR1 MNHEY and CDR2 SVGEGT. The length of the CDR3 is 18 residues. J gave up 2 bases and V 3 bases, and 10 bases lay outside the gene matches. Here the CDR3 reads CASSYRQGASRGNQPQHF. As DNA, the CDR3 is TGTGCCAGCAGTTATCGACAGGGGGCAAGTCGAGGCAATCAGCCCCAGCATTTT.

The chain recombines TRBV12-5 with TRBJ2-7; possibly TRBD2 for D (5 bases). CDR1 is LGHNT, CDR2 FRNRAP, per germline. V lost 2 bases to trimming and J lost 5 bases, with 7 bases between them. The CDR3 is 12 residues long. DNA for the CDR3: TGTGCTAGTGGTTTGTCGGGGAACGAGCAGTACTTC. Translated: CASGLSGNEQYF.

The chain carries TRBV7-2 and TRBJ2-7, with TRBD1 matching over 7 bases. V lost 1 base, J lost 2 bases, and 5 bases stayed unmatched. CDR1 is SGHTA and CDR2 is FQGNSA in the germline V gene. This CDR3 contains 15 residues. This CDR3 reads CASSLDRGQTYEQYF. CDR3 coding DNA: TGTGCCAGCAGCTTAGACAGGGGACAGACCTACGAGCAGTACTTC.

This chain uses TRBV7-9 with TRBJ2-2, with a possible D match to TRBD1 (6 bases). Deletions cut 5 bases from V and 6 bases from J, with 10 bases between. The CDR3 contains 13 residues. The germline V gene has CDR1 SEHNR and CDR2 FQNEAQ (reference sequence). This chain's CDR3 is CASSRQGPGELFF. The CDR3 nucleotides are TGTGCCAGCAGCCGGCAGGGGCCCGGGGAGCTGTTTTTT.

CDR3 sequence: CASSSQGTSDYEQYF. In DNA, the CDR3 is TGTGCCAGCAGCTCTCAGGGGACTAGCGACTACGAGCAGTACTTC. The V gene is TRBV11-3, the J gene TRBJ2-7; 10 bases line up with TRBD2. The CDR3 sequence is 15 residues long. V shed 4 bases, J shed 3 bases, and the junction held 6 bases outside the gene matches. Germline CDR1 reads SGHNT; CDR2 reads YENEEA.

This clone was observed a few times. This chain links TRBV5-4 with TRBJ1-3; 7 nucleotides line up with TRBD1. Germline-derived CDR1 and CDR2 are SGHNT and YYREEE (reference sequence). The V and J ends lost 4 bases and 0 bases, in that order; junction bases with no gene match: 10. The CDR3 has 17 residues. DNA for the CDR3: TGTGCCAGCAGCGGGGCGGGACAGCGGATCTCTGGAAACACCATATATTTT. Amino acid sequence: CASSGAGQRISGNTIYF.